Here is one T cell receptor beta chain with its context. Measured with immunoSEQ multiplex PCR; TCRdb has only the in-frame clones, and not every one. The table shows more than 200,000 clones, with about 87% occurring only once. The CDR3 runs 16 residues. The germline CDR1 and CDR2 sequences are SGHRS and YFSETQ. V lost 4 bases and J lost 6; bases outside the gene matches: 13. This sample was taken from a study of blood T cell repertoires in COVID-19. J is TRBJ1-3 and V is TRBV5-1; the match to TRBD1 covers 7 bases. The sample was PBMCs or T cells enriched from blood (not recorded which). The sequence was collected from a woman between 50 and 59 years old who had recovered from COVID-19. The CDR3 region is CASSLQGGASPNTIYF. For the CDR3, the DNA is TGCGCCAGCAGCCTTCAGGGGGGCGCTTCTCCAAACACCATATATTTT.